This entry is about one T cell receptor beta chain. This clone was recorded only once. It lacks a known antigen. No per-base quality is available; no much larger clone lies one base away. This sample is part of a study of blood T cell repertoires in COVID-19 (TCRdb year 2020). Study-wide context: Samples covering the acute and convalescent phases of COVID-19 were provided by collaborators in the United States, Italy and Spain. Samples came from the ongoing ImmuneRACE study (first 160 participants) plus 1,254 subjects from 6 global collaborators. Deeply sampled blood TCRbeta repertoires from subjects exposed to, actively infected with, or recovered from COVID-19 were included in the dataset. Nearly every sample came with metadata listing a de-identified subject ID, COVID-19 status, age in years and sex. The repertoires were released in a freely available public database meant as a resource for research on the immune response to SARS-CoV-2. The material from the prospective study consisted of cDNA or gDNA derived from T cells, B-cell-depleted T cells, or PBMCs. Where available, HLA class I and class II types were obtained from metadata supplied by the sample provider rather than from assay-based typing. Paper-wide results and their limitations: Clinical and demographic metadata were provided uncurated, with the amount varying by source and participant.

The CDR3 starts with the cysteine, ends with the phenylalanine, and has 18 residues. Just the 54-base CDR3 DNA is kept, in frame starting at base 1. CDR1 is given as LGHNA and CDR2 as YNFKEQ, both from the germline V gene. Cut back by 2 bases and 0 bases, the V and J ends lie 18 bases apart. TCRbeta CDR3 regions were amplified from genomic DNA by means of the immunoSEQ Assay, a bias-controlled multiplex PCR. In the authors' own workflow: Nucleated cell counts per sample were estimated from amplification of reference gene primers within the assay. Sequence reads were collapsed and filtered to measure the absolute abundance of every unique TCRbeta CDR3 rearrangement. For each sample, productive Simpson clonality was calculated as the square root of Simpson's diversity index over productive rearrangements. Here the immuneACCESS table is served through TCRdb, limited to in-frame sequences with V and J called. Missing clones are a known gap in these copies; in checked studies unresolved V genes cover under half, and the rest lacks a known reason. That table is the source of V, J and clone size, and D and trimming were worked out from the DNA. Across this sample there are about 50,000 clones, with roughly 90% seen only once. Approximately 10% of the sample is taken by the ten largest.

Each collaborating institution followed its own protocols to collect whole blood in K2EDTA tubes. Collaborator samples were shipped for TCRbeta analysis as frozen whole blood, isolated PBMCs, or DNA extracted from either sample type. Sequencing was performed on peripheral blood. The sequence is built from TRBV4-2 and TRBJ2-3; TRBD2 is perhaps the D gene, given 6 matching bases. The source is a man older than 75 with active or convalescent COVID-19. The nucleotide sequence reads TGTGCCAGCAGCCAAAGATACGGGCTGGGGACTAGCACAGATACGCAGTATTTT. The translation is CASSQRYGLGTSTDTQYF.